A single sample gave rise to the 21 T cell receptor beta chains below, sequenced in a study of T cell responses to AZD1222 COVID-19 vaccine. Produced via immunoSEQ multiplex PCR; TCRdb's table is partial and in-frame only. The sample carries more than 100,000 clones, 75% to 90% recorded once. The material sequenced was peripheral blood, taken on day 0 of AZD1222 vaccination. These receptor sequences come from an adult in good health.

This clone showed up just once. V is TRBV7-9 and J is TRBJ2-1; no reliable D call. The CDR3 covers 14 residues. V gave up 7 bases and J gave up 4 bases, with 14 bases separating them. CDR1 is SEHNR, CDR2 FQNEAQ, per germline (reference sequence). The DNA for the CDR3 is TGTGCCAGCAAGGGATTCTTGGGGTACAATGAGCAGTTCTTC. It codes for CASKGFLGYNEQFF.

V and J are TRBV9 and TRBJ2-1, with TRBD2 matching over 11 bases. Losses at the gene ends were 3 bases for V and 5 bases for J; bases not matched to a gene: 7. CDR3 size: 16 residues. CDR1 is SGDLS, CDR2 YYNGEE, per germline. CDR3 sequence (DNA): TGTGCCAGCAGCGCCCAATTGACTAGCGGGAACAATGAGCAGTTCTTC. Amino acid sequence: CASSAQLTSGNNEQFF.

The V and J genes are TRBV3-1 (or the pseudogene TRBV3-2) and TRBJ1-1, with unresolved D. The V and J ends lost 1 base and 9 bases respectively, with 12 bases between them. CDR1 and CDR2 from the germline V gene are LGHDT and YNNKEL (reference sequence). CDR3 length: 13 amino acids. The CDR3 DNA sequence: TGTGCCAGCAGCCAAGGGCCCGGCATCAAAGCTTTCTTT. Its protein is CASSQGPGIKAFF.

The chain has TRBV5-3 and TRBJ2-7, with D perhaps assigned TRBD1 or TRBD2 (6 bases each). TRBV5-3 is marked as an open reading frame, function uncertain. This CDR3 region has 12 residues. The V gene lost 2 bases and the J gene lost 4 bases, with 7 bases spanning the gap. CDR3: CARSLGGYEQYF. The CDR3 DNA is TGTGCCAGAAGCTTAGGGGGGTACGAGCAGTACTTC.

The J gene is TRBJ1-5, the V gene TRBV19; D remains ambiguous. CDR1 is LNHDA, CDR2 SQIVND, per germline (reference sequence). This CDR3 has 13 amino acids. V lost 6 bases and J lost 2, with 8 bases in between. The CDR3 here is CASSESGNQPQHF. CDR3 bases: TGTGCCAGTAGCGAGTCTGGCAATCAGCCCCAGCATTTT.

The chain employs TRBV9 and TRBJ1-3; D not certain. The germline V gene has CDR1 SGDLS and CDR2 YYNGEE. The CDR3 sequence is 15 residues long. V shed 0 bases and J shed 2 bases, with 9 bases lying between them. The CDR3 DNA is TGTGCCAGCAGCGTAGGCTGGGATACTGGAAACACCATATATTTT. Its translation: CASSVGWDTGNTIYF.

V gene TRBV19 combines with J gene TRBJ1-5; no clear D gene. This CDR3 is built from 14 residues. The germline V gene has CDR1 LNHDA and CDR2 SQIVND (reference sequence). V was clipped by 6 bases and J by 5 bases, with 14 bases between them. The CDR3 DNA is TGTGCCAGTAGCGACCCGGGTCCCCATCAGCCCCAGCATTTT. It yields the protein CASSDPGPHQPQHF.

The DNA of the CDR3 is TGTGCCAGCAGTGACACAGGGGGATACATTAGCTCTGGAAACACCATATATTTT. It yields the protein CASSDTGGYISSGNTIYF. The chain has TRBV25-1 and TRBJ1-3; 8 bases align to TRBD1. V lost 3 bases to trimming and J lost 0 bases; unmatched junction nucleotides: 10. Germline lookup yields CDR1 MGHDK and CDR2 SYGVNS. This CDR3 has 18 residues.

This chain connects TRBV2 to TRBJ1-1; D is unclear. Trimming removed 4 bases from V and 1 base from J, with 7 bases in between. This CDR3 contains 13 residues. Germline CDR1 SNHLY, CDR2 FYNNEI. This CDR3 reads CASSGSRNTEAFF. The CDR3 DNA reads as TGTGCCAGCAGTGGGTCAAGGAACACTGAAGCTTTCTTT.

The rearrangement uses TRBV5-1 and TRBJ1-6; weak D call: TRBD1 (5 bases). This CDR3 comprises 17 residues. CDR1 is SGHRS, CDR2 YFSETQ, per germline. V was clipped by 0 bases and J by 1 base, with 11 bases between them. CDR3 sequence (DNA): TGCGCCAGCAGCTTGGCAGTGGGGGATTCCTATAATTCACCCCTCCACTTT. Residues: CASSLAVGDSYNSPLHF.

This CDR3 is CASSSRGRETQYF. In nucleotides, the CDR3 is TGTGCCAGCAGCTCGCGTGGGCGGGAGACCCAGTACTTC. The rearrangement joins TRBV11-2 to TRBJ2-5; D is undetermined. The CDR3 extends over 13 amino acids. Trimming stripped 4 bases from V and 5 bases from J, with 11 bases between. Germline values: CDR1 SGHAT, CDR2 FQNNGV. The variable domain in full, with the rest retrieved from reference TRBV11-2 and TRBJ2-5, is EAGVAQSPRYKIIEKRQSVAFWCNPISGHATLYWYQQILGQGPKLLIQFQNNGVVDDSQLPKDRFSAERLKGVDSTLKIQPAKLEDSAVYLCASSSRGRETQYFGPGTRLLVL.

V and J are TRBV27 and TRBJ1-5; no firm D call. Per germline, CDR1 MNHEY and CDR2 SMNVEV (reference sequence). The CDR3 spans 15 residues. With 5 bases removed from V and 4 bases from J, the gap between germline ends came to 15 bases. The CDR3 DNA is TGTGCCAGCAGTGAATCCGGGCCCGGGAATCAGCCCCAGCATTTT. It specifies CASSESGPGNQPQHF.

The genes are TRBV3-1 (or the pseudogene TRBV3-2) and TRBJ2-5, with 15 bases matching TRBD2. From germline, CDR1 is LGHDT and CDR2 YNNKEL (reference sequence). The ends lost 4 bases at V and 4 bases at J; junction bases unmatched: 7. The CDR3 is made up of 17 amino acids. The CDR3 protein is CASSRGLAGGFAETQYF. The CDR3 nucleotides read TGTGCCAGCAGCCGGGGACTAGCGGGGGGCTTCGCAGAGACCCAGTACTTC.

The chain carries TRBV12-3 or TRBV12-4 and TRBJ1-2; a weak D match, TRBD1 (5 bases). V lost 1 base and J lost 7, with 7 bases in between. The CDR3 is 12 amino acids. The DNA for the CDR3 is TGTGCCAGCAGTTTAGGAACAGGTGGCTACACCTTC. The encoded protein is CASSLGTGGYTF.

There are a few counts of this clone. V and J are TRBV5-6 and TRBJ1-6; D gene unclear. The V gene lost 1 base and the J gene lost 7 bases, with 0 bases spanning the gap. Germline CDR1 and CDR2: SGHDT and YYEEEE. The CDR3 extends over 11 amino acids. CDR3 nucleotides: TGTGCCAGCAGCTTGAATTCACCCCTCCACTTT. Amino acid sequence: CASSLNSPLHF.

V is TRBV19 and J is TRBJ1-4; no clear D gene. The CDR3 sequence is 13 residues long. CDR1 and CDR2 from the germline V gene are LNHDA and SQIVND (reference sequence). Trimming took off 5 bases at V and 8 bases at J, with 12 bases between the two ends. In DNA form, the CDR3 reads TGTGCCAGTAGTGACCAGGAGGGAGAAAAACTGTTTTTT. Amino acid sequence: CASSDQEGEKLFF.

The rearrangement links TRBV7-2 to TRBJ2-7; D call uncertain. Germline V lookup: CDR1 SGHTA, CDR2 FQGNSA. The CDR3 length is 13 residues. Trimming stripped 0 bases from V and 7 bases from J, with 10 bases between. The CDR3 DNA sequence: TGTGCCAGCAGCTTAGCCCGGGCTAGGGAGCAGTACTTC. Translating gives CASSLARAREQYF. Drawing the rest from reference TRBV7-2 and TRBJ2-7, the complete variable domain is GAGVSQSPSNKVTEKGKDVELRCDPISGHTALYWYRQSLGQGLEFLIYFQGNSAPDKSGLPSDRFSAERTGGSVSTLTIQRTQQEDSAVYLCASSLARAREQYFGPGTRLTVT.

This chain connects TRBV13 to TRBJ1-1, with TRBD1 matching over 8 bases. The CDR3 contains 15 residues. Unmatched junction bases numbered 7, after V lost 3 bases and J lost 4 bases. The germline gives CDR1 PRHDT, CDR2 FYEKMQ (reference sequence). For the CDR3, the DNA is TGTGCCAGCAGCTTCCGACAGGGGATGGGCACTGAAGCTTTCTTT. It specifies CASSFRQGMGTEAFF.

The table lists this clone with a count of one. The chain couples TRBV20-1 to TRBJ2-7; D is ambiguous. Deletions cut 3 bases from V and 8 bases from J, with 8 bases between. Germline CDR1 and CDR2: DFQATT and SNEGSKA (reference sequence). CDR3 length: 10 residues. In DNA, the CDR3 is TGCAGTGCTAGCCTTAGGCAGCAGTACTTC. As protein: CSASLRQQYF.

The chain combines TRBV7-9 with TRBJ1-4; the D is unclear. The CDR3 loop spans 13 amino acids. Per germline, CDR1 SEHNR and CDR2 FQNEAQ (reference sequence). Trimming stripped 6 bases from V and 7 bases from J, with 12 bases between. This CDR3 is CASRKGRSEKLFF. In nucleotides, the CDR3 is TGTGCCAGCAGGAAAGGACGAAGTGAAAAACTGTTTTTT.

V and J are TRBV6-1 and TRBJ2-3, with 9 bases identical to TRBD1. This CDR3 comprises 17 residues. Germline V gene sequence: CDR1 MNHNS, CDR2 SASEGT. Unmatched junction bases numbered 12, after V lost 4 bases and J lost 4 bases. This chain's CDR3 is CASSAFTLDRGPDTQYF. CDR3 DNA sequence: TGTGCCAGCAGTGCGTTTACCTTGGACAGGGGCCCAGATACGCAGTATTTT.